This is a list of T cell receptor beta chains from one sample in a study of T cells in Graves' hyperthyroidism and ophthalmopathy. MiXCR, run by TCRdb on the multiplex PCR reads, gives a single entry per CDR3 protein. This sample has hundreds of thousands of distinct CDR3 sequences, with over 35% found just once. The sample consisted of blood. All receptors come from a man between 18 and 29 years old with Graves' hyperthyroidism. Each CDR3 is given with its conserved first and last residue. Each record gives: CDR3 protein, CDR3 DNA, V gene, D gene, clone size, J gene. D genes are given only for firm matches. Size values are once, few and many counts, or a class for expanded clones, and some rows have none.

CDR3aa: CASSLARVGNQPQHF
CDR3nt: TGTGCCAGCAGCTTGGCCAGGGTTGGCAATCAGCCCCAGCATTTT
v_gene: TRBV5-6
d_gene: NA
abundance: NA
j_gene: TRBJ1-5

CDR3aa: CASSVHYREPYEQYF
CDR3nt: TGTGCCAGCAGCGTCCACTACAGGGAACCCTACGAGCAGTACTTC
v_gene: TRBV7-9
d_gene: NA
abundance: NA
j_gene: TRBJ2-7

CDR3aa: CASSQMRTGEAFF
CDR3nt: TGTGCCAGTAGTCAAATGAGGACCGGGGAAGCTTTCTTT
v_gene: TRBV19
d_gene: NA
abundance: NA
j_gene: TRBJ1-1

CDR3aa: CSANPGTGVGGSPLHF
CDR3nt: TGCAGTGCCAACCCCGGGACAGGGGTAGGAGGATCACCCCTCCACTTT
v_gene: TRBV20-1
d_gene: TRBD1
abundance: NA
j_gene: TRBJ1-6

CDR3aa: CASRNREVWTGELFF
CDR3nt: TGCGCCAGCAGGAACAGGGAAGTGTGGACCGGGGAGCTGTTTTTT
v_gene: TRBV10-1
d_gene: NA
abundance: few
j_gene: TRBJ2-2

CDR3aa: CASSQEGRLGEQYF
CDR3nt: TGCGCCAGCAGCCAAGAAGGCAGGCTGGGCGAGCAGTACTTC
v_gene: TRBV4-1
d_gene: NA
abundance: few
j_gene: TRBJ2-7

CDR3aa: CASSLARGRLAGTETQYF
CDR3nt: TGTGCCAGCAGCTTAGCGCGCGGGAGGCTAGCGGGTACTGAGACCCAGTACTTC
v_gene: TRBV7-9
d_gene: TRBD2
abundance: many
j_gene: TRBJ2-5

CDR3aa: CATRAGTAGGVQHF
CDR3nt: TGTGCCACCCGAGCCGGGACAGCGGGCGGAGTCCAGCATTTT
v_gene: TRBV10-3
d_gene: TRBD1
abundance: NA
j_gene: TRBJ1-5

CDR3aa: CSVPRGSGELFF
CDR3nt: TGCAGCGTTCCTCGGGGGTCCGGGGAGCTGTTTTTT
v_gene: TRBV29-1
d_gene: NA
abundance: NA
j_gene: TRBJ2-2

CDR3aa: CSAGEEKLFF
CDR3nt: TGCAGTGCCGGGGAAGAAAAACTGTTTTTT
v_gene: TRBV20-1
d_gene: NA
abundance: NA
j_gene: TRBJ1-4

CDR3aa: CAIRDTSNTGELFF
CDR3nt: TGTGCCATAAGGGACACCTCGAACACCGGGGAGCTGTTTTTT
v_gene: TRBV19
d_gene: NA
abundance: NA
j_gene: TRBJ2-2

CDR3aa: CASSQDVGTGEGGELFF
CDR3nt: TGTGCCAGCAGCCAAGATGTCGGAACAGGGGAAGGCGGGGAGCTGTTTTTT
v_gene: TRBV9
d_gene: TRBD1
abundance: NA
j_gene: TRBJ2-2

CDR3aa: CSATSDGEQYF
CDR3nt: TGCAGTGCAACTAGTGACGGCGAGCAGTACTTC
v_gene: TRBV20-1
d_gene: NA
abundance: NA
j_gene: TRBJ2-7

CDR3aa: CASSEGQGKREQYF
CDR3nt: TGTGCCAGCAGTGAAGGACAGGGAAAGCGCGAGCAGTACTTC
v_gene: TRBV2
d_gene: TRBD1
abundance: many
j_gene: TRBJ2-7

CDR3aa: CASSPSGVAGANVLTF
CDR3nt: TGTGCCAGCAGCCCTTCAGGGGTAGCTGGGGCCAACGTCCTGACTTTC
v_gene: TRBV14
d_gene: NA
abundance: NA
j_gene: TRBJ2-6

CDR3aa: CASSRGGVTNEKLFF
CDR3nt: TGTGCCAGCAGCCGGGGAGGGGTAACTAATGAAAAACTGTTTTTT
v_gene: TRBV7-9
d_gene: NA
abundance: once
j_gene: TRBJ1-4

CDR3aa: CSAQAQGDGSPLHF
CDR3nt: TGCAGTGCTCAAGCGCAGGGGGACGGTTCACCCCTCCACTTT
v_gene: TRBV20-1
d_gene: TRBD1
abundance: NA
j_gene: TRBJ1-6

CDR3aa: CSVERRRETQYF
CDR3nt: TGCAGCGTTGAACGCCGCCGGGAGACCCAGTACTTC
v_gene: TRBV29-1
d_gene: NA
abundance: many
j_gene: TRBJ2-5

CDR3aa: CATSVRGGAYGYTF
CDR3nt: TGTGCCACCAGTGTACGCGGCGGGGCCTATGGCTACACCTTC
v_gene: TRBV24-1
d_gene: NA
abundance: NA
j_gene: TRBJ1-2

CDR3aa: CATSGAGAPPYEQYF
CDR3nt: TGTGCCACCAGTGGGGCGGGGGCGCCCCCCTACGAGCAGTACTTC
v_gene: TRBV12-3/TRBV12-4
d_gene: NA
abundance: NA
j_gene: TRBJ2-7

CDR3aa: CSVPLPSTDTQYF
CDR3nt: TGCAGCGTTCCTTTACCTAGCACAGATACGCAGTATTTT
v_gene: TRBV29-1
d_gene: NA
abundance: NA
j_gene: TRBJ2-3

CDR3aa: CASSLGHSGNTGELFF
CDR3nt: TGTGCCAGCAGTTTAGGCCACTCTGGAAACACCGGGGAGCTGTTTTTT
v_gene: TRBV7-3
d_gene: NA
abundance: NA
j_gene: TRBJ2-2

CDR3aa: CASSYSGGTYEAFF
CDR3nt: TGTGCCAGCAGTTACTCGGGAGGGACATATGAAGCTTTCTTT
v_gene: TRBV6-5
d_gene: NA
abundance: NA
j_gene: TRBJ1-1

CDR3aa: CATSRDHQPPHF
CDR3nt: TGCGCCACCAGCCGGGACCATCAGCCCCCGCATTTT
v_gene: TRBV24-1
d_gene: NA
abundance: once
j_gene: TRBJ1-5

CDR3aa: CASSRWGHSNQPQHF
CDR3nt: TGTGCCAGCAGCCGTTGGGGACATAGCAATCAGCCCCAGCATTTT
v_gene: TRBV6-5
d_gene: NA
abundance: NA
j_gene: TRBJ1-5

CDR3aa: CASSFVGGSEQYF
CDR3nt: TGCGCCAGCAGCTTCGTTGGAGGATCCGAGCAGTACTTC
v_gene: TRBV9
d_gene: NA
abundance: NA
j_gene: TRBJ2-7

CDR3aa: CASSLGTKSNEKLFF
CDR3nt: TGTGCCAGCAGCTTAGGGACAAAATCAAATGAAAAACTGTTTTTT
v_gene: TRBV7-2
d_gene: NA
abundance: NA
j_gene: TRBJ1-4

CDR3aa: CASSLYLGGSDQPQHF
CDR3nt: TGTGCCAGCAGTTTATATCTAGGGGGGAGCGATCAGCCCCAGCATTTT
v_gene: TRBV12-3/TRBV12-4
d_gene: NA
abundance: few
j_gene: TRBJ1-5